This T cell receptor beta chain was found in a study of cytomegalovirus exposure and HLA in healthy donors. On this clone: Antigen specificity is unknown.

Regarding the study as a whole: It was approximately 170 TCR beta chains that were listed as cytomegalovirus-associated. According to a later analysis, donors in an Asian-associated ancestry cluster reportedly had fewer N-insertions than the approximately 620-donor mean. Most subjects had HLA-A and HLA-B alleles reportedly predicted accurately by TCR beta sequences. Diagnosis of cytomegalovirus status made by the classifier reportedly showed high specificity and sensitivity.

The PCR ran on 60 Vbeta and 13 Jbeta primers. The method was immunoSEQ multiplex PCR; TCRdb's version includes in-frame clones alone and lacks a portion of them. In the table there are approximately 95,000 clones, over 70% of which are singletons. Germline V gene data show CDR1 as ENHRY and CDR2 as SYGVKD. This CDR3 has 15 residues. Trimming removed 2 bases from V and 4 bases from J, with 15 bases in between. J is TRBJ2-7 and V is TRBV10-3, with D maybe TRBD1 (7 bases). Sequenced input: PBMCs. The origin of this receptor is a man between 18 and 29 years old in good health and CMV-seropositive. The CDR3 sequence is CAISENRGLRYEQYF. In DNA form, the CDR3 reads TGTGCCATCAGTGAGAACAGGGGACTCCGATACGAGCAGTACTTC.